A selection of T cell receptor beta chains follows, all from one sample in a study of OX40 agonist ivuxolimab in advanced cancers. The protocol was immunoSEQ multiplex PCR, while the TCRdb copy is restricted to in-frame clones and leaves out a portion. The profile covers about 45,000 clones, with 84% appearing a single time and around 16% taken by the ten largest. The source material was CD4+ or CD8+ T cells sorted from blood, sampled in a trial of the OX40 agonist ivuxolimab. These receptors were collected from an adult with an advanced solid tumor such as melanoma, head and neck, liver or kidney cancer. Both conserved end residues are part of each CDR3. A D gene is named only where the DNA matches it firmly. Part of the rows lack a size; the others show once, few, many or a class for expanded clones.

v_gene	j_gene	abundance	d_gene	CDR3nt	CDR3aa
TRBV27	TRBJ1-4	.	TRBD1	TGTGCCAGCAGTTTGAGGCAGGGGGCATGGAATGAAAAACTGTTTTTT	CASSLRQGAWNEKLFF
TRBV11-3	TRBJ2-5	medium-sized	.	TGTGCCAGCAGCAAGCCGGGGTATGACGGAGAGACCCAGTACTTC	CASSKPGYDGETQYF
TRBV19	TRBJ2-7	once	TRBD1	TGTGCCAGTAGTACGGACAGGATCCCCTACGAGCAGTACTTC	CASSTDRIPYEQYF
TRBV28	TRBJ2-7	few	.	TGTGCCAGCAGTTTAGGGACGGCCCCCTACGAGCAGTACTTC	CASSLGTAPYEQYF
TRBV11-2	TRBJ2-1	few	.	TGTGCCAGCAGCTTAGGGGGCGAGAATGAGCAGTTCTTC	CASSLGGENEQFF
TRBV6-5	TRBJ2-7	few	.	TGTGCCAGCAGCATTGGGCGGGGGCCCTCTTACGAGCAGTACTTC	CASSIGRGPSYEQYF
TRBV19	TRBJ1-4	.	.	TGTGCCAGTAGTAGTTCAGGGTTTACGGAAAAACTGTTTTTT	CASSSSGFTEKLFF
TRBV6-5	TRBJ2-7	.	.	TGTGCCAGCAGTTACACGCTGGGGGGCGAGCAGTACTTC	CASSYTLGGEQYF
TRBV28	TRBJ2-3	.	.	TGTGCCAGCAGTCAGGACAGTGGCACAGATACGCAGTATTTT	CASSQDSGTDTQYF
TRBV6-5	TRBJ2-7	.	.	TGTGCCAGCAGTTACAGGTCAGGGATAGAGCAGTACTTC	CASSYRSGIEQYF
TRBV6-4	TRBJ1-3	.	.	TGTGCCAGCATATACCGACGGCCAGCTTCTGGAAACACCATATATTTT	CASIYRRPASGNTIYF
TRBV5-4	TRBJ1-1	.	.	TGTGCCAGCAGCGCGCAGGGAAAGGACACTGAAGCTTTCTTT	CASSAQGKDTEAFF
TRBV9	TRBJ2-7	.	.	TGTGCCAGCAGCGCTGGTCAGTGGGACGAGCAGTACTTC	CASSAGQWDEQYF
TRBV10-2	TRBJ1-2	.	TRBD1	TGCGCCAGCAGTTCCGGGACAGGGGGAAATGGCTACACCTTC	CASSSGTGGNGYTF
TRBV14	TRBJ2-7	.	.	TGTGCCAGCAGCCAAGATTGGGGGACAACCTACGAGCAGTACTTC	CASSQDWGTTYEQYF
TRBV28	TRBJ2-5	.	.	TGTGCCAGCAGTCCCCACCAAGAGACCCAGTACTTC	CASSPHQETQYF
TRBV6-5	TRBJ2-3	.	TRBD1	TGTGCCAGCAGTTACGATGGGACAGGGCGCACAGATACGCAGTATTTT	CASSYDGTGRTDTQYF
TRBV11-3	TRBJ2-5	.	.	TGTGCCAGCAGCTTCCCCGGAAGGACGGAGACCCAGTACTTC	CASSFPGRTETQYF
TRBV10-2	TRBJ2-7	.	.	TGCGCCAGCGCGACTCCGGGACCGAGATCCTACGAGCAGTACTTC	CASATPGPRSYEQYF
TRBV4-1	TRBJ2-3	.	.	TGCGCCAGCAGCCAAGATTCGACAGGCACAGATACGCAGTATTTT	CASSQDSTGTDTQYF
TRBV4-2	TRBJ2-1	few	.	TGTGCCAGCAGCCAAAATTGGGCAGACAATGAGCAGTTCTTC	CASSQNWADNEQFF
TRBV2	TRBJ2-3	.	.	TGTGCCAGCAGTGGGAGACTAGATCTTAGCACAGATACGCAGTATTTT	CASSGRLDLSTDTQYF
TRBV7-6	TRBJ2-1	.	.	TGTGCCAGCAGCTTAGCCCCCACCAGACGGAATGAGCAGTTCTTC	CASSLAPTRRNEQFF
TRBV27	TRBJ2-1	medium-sized	.	TGTGCCAGCAGTTTCTCGGCGTGGAATGAGCAGTTCTTC	CASSFSAWNEQFF
TRBV9	TRBJ2-1	.	.	TGTGCCAGCAGCGTAGGAGGGAGCGGGAATGAGCAGTTCTTC	CASSVGGSGNEQFF
TRBV5-1	TRBJ2-5	.	TRBD2	TGCGCCAGCATATCCGGGGGGGCTTCAAAGACCCAGTACTTC	CASISGGASKTQYF
TRBV27	TRBJ1-2	.	.	TGTGCCAGCAGTTTAACAGGACAGCGCTTCTATGGCTACACCTTC	CASSLTGQRFYGYTF